This TCR beta chain derives from a study of blood T cell repertoires in COVID-19. The sample holds one count of this clone. Clones were sequenced by immunoSEQ multiplex PCR, and TCRdb holds only the in-frame ones, with some missing. The table includes 150,000 to 200,000 clones, roughly 86% detected once. Germline loops: CDR1 MNHEY, CDR2 SVGAGI. The CDR3 is 15 residues long. Trimming cost V 6 bases and J 2 bases; bases outside gene matches: 7. Sequenced material: peripheral blood. The chain joins TRBV6-5 to TRBJ2-7, with 10 bases lining up with TRBD1. This receptor was obtained from a man aged 35 to 55 with active or convalescent COVID-19. The CDR3, as DNA: TGTGCCAGCAGGTACCGGGACAGGGGAGCCTACGAGCAGTACTTC. It translates to CASRYRDRGAYEQYF.